This TCR beta chain was documented in a study of cytomegalovirus exposure and HLA in healthy donors. PCR amplification relied on 60 Vbeta primers (plus 13 Jbeta primers). The assay was immunoSEQ multiplex PCR, and TCRdb's table has in-frame clones only and misses some. The sample lists 170,000 or so clones; 70% to 85% were seen once. The length of the CDR3 is 16 residues. Per the germline V gene, CDR1 is MNHNY and CDR2 is SVGAGI (reference sequence). Trimming took 2 bases from V and 4 from J; bases not matched to a gene: 9. The V gene is TRBV6-6, the J gene TRBJ2-7; 9 nucleotides line up with TRBD1. The TCR was taken from a woman between 35 and 50 years old in good health and CMV-seronegative. Sequenced sample: PBMCs. The chain's CDR3 is CASSYPRGQGTYEQYF. The DNA of the CDR3 is TGTGCCAGCAGTTACCCGAGGGGACAGGGTACGTACGAGCAGTACTTC.